The entry that follows covers one T cell receptor (beta chain) sequence. CDR1 is SGDLS, CDR2 YYNGEE, per germline. This CDR3 comprises 15 residues. Trimming left V 3 bases short and J 2 bases short, with 12 bases between. These data come from a study of blood T cell repertoires in COVID-19. Per the study methods: Estimation of nucleated cell counts relied on the amplification of reference gene primers. The table came from immunoSEQ multiplex PCR; TCRdb's copy has only in-frame clones and leaves some out. V, J and clone size are taken as reported in that table, and D and trimming were inferred from the DNA itself. The sample carries around 30,000 clones, approximately 91% recorded once.

Source material: peripheral blood. The rearrangement joins TRBV9 to TRBJ1-3; maybe TRBD1 (5 bases). The sequence derives from a man between 65 and 80 years old with active COVID-19. The CDR3 loop reads CASSALGGAGNTIYF. The CDR3 nucleotides read TGTGCCAGCAGCGCGTTGGGGGGTGCTGGAAACACCATATATTTT.